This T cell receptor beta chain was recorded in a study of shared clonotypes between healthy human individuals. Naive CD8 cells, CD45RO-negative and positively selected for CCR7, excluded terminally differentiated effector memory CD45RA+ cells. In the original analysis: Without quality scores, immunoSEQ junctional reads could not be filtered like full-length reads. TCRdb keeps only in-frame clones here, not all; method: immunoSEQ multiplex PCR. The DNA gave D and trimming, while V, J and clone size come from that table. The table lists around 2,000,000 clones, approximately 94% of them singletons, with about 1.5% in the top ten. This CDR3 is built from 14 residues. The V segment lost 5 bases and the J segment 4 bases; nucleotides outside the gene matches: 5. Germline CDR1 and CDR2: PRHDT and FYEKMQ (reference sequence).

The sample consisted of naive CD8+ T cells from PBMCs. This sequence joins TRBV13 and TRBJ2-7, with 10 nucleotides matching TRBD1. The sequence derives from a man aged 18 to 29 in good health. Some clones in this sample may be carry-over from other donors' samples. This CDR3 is CASSAGTGVYEQYF. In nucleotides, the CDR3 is TGTGCCAGCAGCGCTGGGACAGGGGTTTACGAGCAGTACTTC.